The 28 T cell receptor beta chains below all came from one sample that was sequenced in a study of blood T cells in healthy people across ages. The use of a sample-barcoded 5' primer and a J-beta primer mix characterized a second PCR of about 7 to 12 cycles. MiXCR, applied by TCRdb to the 5' RACE reads, yields one record per CDR3 protein. The table lists about a million distinct CDR3 sequences, roughly 51% of them singletons, with over 20% in the top ten. Sequenced material: blood. All receptors derive from a woman aged 55-69 years in good health.

The rearrangement joins TRBV20-1 to TRBJ2-5; 7 bases match TRBD2. The V gene's germline CDR1 is DFQATT and CDR2 SNEGSKA (reference sequence). The length of the CDR3 is 13 residues. The junction had 7 bases not matched to a gene; V was cut back by 6 bases and J by 3 bases. DNA for the CDR3: TGCAGTGCCCTTCAGGGAGGGAAAGAGACCCAGTACTTC. Protein product: CSALQGGKETQYF.

This clonotype showed up many times. The CDR3 reads CSARDTSNQPQHF. DNA of the CDR3: TGCAGTGCTAGAGACACCAGCAATCAGCCCCAGCATTTT. The gene calls are TRBV20-1 and TRBJ1-5, with D hard to call. Germline values: CDR1 DFQATT, CDR2 SNEGSKA (reference sequence). The CDR3 spans 13 residues. Trimming cost V 0 bases and J 1 base, with 4 bases left between them.

CDR3 residues: CASRTQWGLSSYNEQFF. CDR3 DNA sequence: TGTGCCAGCAGAACTCAATGGGGGTTGAGCTCCTACAATGAGCAGTTCTTC. The chain recombines TRBV28 with TRBJ2-1; D is possibly TRBD1 or TRBD2 (5 bases each). The CDR3 consists of 17 residues. Trimming left V 6 bases short and J 0 bases short, with 18 bases between. Germline V CDR1 and CDR2: MDHEN, SYDVKM.

About this clonotype itself: Since a much larger clone is just one base distant, this may be a read error. The V call is TRBV7-2, the J call TRBJ2-1; D not certain. The ends were cut back, 1 base at V and 9 bases at J, with 4 bases in the middle. The length of the CDR3 is 11 residues. Germline V gene data show CDR1 as SGHTA and CDR2 as FQGNSA. Here the CDR3 reads CASSLEPEQFF. The CDR3 coding sequence is TGTGCCAGCAGCTTAGAGCCTGAGCAGTTCTTC. Variable domain in full (rest from reference TRBV7-2 and TRBJ2-1): GAGVSQSPSNKVTEKGKDVELRCDPISGHTALYWYRQSLGQGLEFLIYFQGNSAPDKSGLPSDRFSAERTGGSVSTLTIQRTQQEDSAVYLCASSLEPEQFFGPGTRLTVL.

The table lists this clonotype with a few counts. The CDR3 reads CASSLEAGGVVNEQFF. The CDR3 region has the DNA TGCGCCAGCAGCTTGGAAGCGGGAGGGGTAGTTAATGAGCAGTTCTTC. The chain links TRBV5-1 to TRBJ2-1, with 10 bases fitting TRBD2. Germline assignment: CDR1 SGHRS and CDR2 YFSETQ. This CDR3 contains 16 residues. V shed 0 bases, J shed 7 bases, and the junction held 7 bases outside the gene matches. Filled out from reference TRBV5-1 and TRBJ2-1, the complete variable domain reads KAGVTQTPRYLIKTRGQQVTLSCSPISGHRSVSWYQQTPGQGLQFLFEYFSETQRNKGNFPGRFSGRQFSNSRSEMNVSTLELGDSALYLCASSLEAGGVVNEQFFGPGTRLTVL.

The chain is built from TRBV28 and TRBJ2-6; a weak D match, TRBD1 (6 bases). V lost 3 bases and J 0 bases, leaving 9 bases between the germline ends. From germline, CDR1 is MDHEN and CDR2 SYDVKM. This CDR3 contains 16 residues. CDR3 DNA: TGTGCCAGCAGTTTGGGGGCCCTCTCTGGGGCCAACGTCCTGACTTTC. Its translation: CASSLGALSGANVLTF.

This chain uses TRBV6-5 with TRBJ2-1; 7 bases match TRBD2. The CDR3 has 15 amino acids. CDR1 and CDR2 from the germline V gene are MNHEY and SVGAGI. The ends lost 2 bases at V and 3 bases at J; junction bases unmatched: 4. CDR3 DNA: TGTGCCAGCAGTTACGAGCGCGGGAGCTACAATGAGCAGTTCTTC. Amino acid sequence: CASSYERGSYNEQFF.

This clonotype has a handful of counts. The chain carries TRBV27 and TRBJ2-5; 13 bases are shared with TRBD2. V shed 8 bases, J shed 13 bases, and the junction held 7 bases outside the gene matches. Per germline, CDR1 MNHEY and CDR2 SMNVEV (reference sequence). This CDR3 spans 12 amino acids. This CDR3 is CASAGLAGVGYF. DNA for the CDR3: TGTGCCAGCGCCGGACTAGCGGGAGTCGGGTACTTC.

V usage is TRBV12-3 or TRBV12-4 and J usage is TRBJ2-7; D is unresolved. The CDR3 extends over 14 amino acids. Trimming removed 0 bases at V and 2 bases at J, with 8 bases between. The CDR3 nucleotides are TGTGCCAGCAGTTTAGCAGGACGAGCCTACGAGCAGTACTTC. This translates into CASSLAGRAYEQYF.

This chain joins TRBV6-2 or TRBV6-3 and TRBJ2-3; weak D call: TRBD1 (6 bases). This CDR3 comprises 15 residues. Trimming cost V 7 bases and J 6 bases, with 20 bases left between them. Germline assignment: CDR1 MNHEY and CDR2 SVGEGT. The CDR3 DNA reads as TGTGCCAGCATGACTCCCGGGCAGGGGATGGATACGCAGTATTTT. Translating it yields CASMTPGQGMDTQYF.

With respect to this clonotype: A junction boundary mismatches the germline segment, possibly from a read error. This chain connects TRBV18 to TRBJ2-7; TRBD2 matches 7 bases. The CDR3 has 12 amino acids. The germline V gene has CDR1 KGHSH and CDR2 LQKENI. The CDR3 DNA follows: TGTGCCAGCTCATCCGGGAGGTACGAGCGGTACTTC. Its protein product is CASSSGRYERYF.

This chain uses TRBV9 with TRBJ2-5; 10 nucleotides align to TRBD2. The CDR3 is made up of 14 amino acids. Trimming cost V 1 base and J 4 bases; bases outside gene matches: 1. Germline V CDR1 and CDR2: SGDLS, YYNGEE. The CDR3 nucleotides are TGTGCCAGCAGCGTAACTAGCGGGGCAGAGACCCAGTACTTC. As protein: CASSVTSGAETQYF.

V usage is TRBV7-9 and J usage is TRBJ2-3; TRBD2 is a possible D gene (5 bases). The CDR3 extends over 15 amino acids. V was clipped by 6 bases and J by 2 bases, with 15 bases between them. Per germline, CDR1 SEHNR and CDR2 FQNEAQ (reference sequence). The CDR3 region is CASSNNGKITDTQYF. The CDR3 nucleotides read TGTGCCAGCAGTAATAACGGGAAAATCACAGATACGCAGTATTTT.

About this clonotype itself: A read error may be the cause here, since a much bigger clone is one base away. The chain uses TRBV10-3 and TRBJ1-2, with 10 bases that match TRBD1. Unmatched junction bases numbered 8, after V lost 6 bases and J lost 4 bases. CDR1 and CDR2 (germline): ENHRY, SYGVKD. The CDR3 sequence is 15 residues long. CDR3 coding DNA: TGTGCCATCAGGTCGACAGGGGGCGCGGGCTATGGCTACACCTTC. This translates into CAIRSTGGAGYGYTF.

The chain couples TRBV9 to TRBJ2-1; D is perhaps TRBD1 or TRBD2 (5 bases each). Germline V lookup: CDR1 SGDLS, CDR2 YYNGEE. The CDR3 covers 15 residues. V dropped 3 bases and J dropped 5 bases, with 15 bases sitting between them. In DNA, the CDR3 is TGTGCCAGCAGCGCGGGGACCTACCTCCACAATGAGCAGTTCTTC. It specifies CASSAGTYLHNEQFF.

The rearrangement uses TRBV20-1 and TRBJ2-7, with D perhaps matching TRBD2 (5 bases). In germline, CDR1 is DFQATT, CDR2 SNEGSKA (reference sequence). The CDR3 runs to 12 residues. V was trimmed by 6 bases and J by 2 bases, leaving 11 bases between them. The CDR3 spells CSALAQTYEQYF. The DNA for the CDR3 is TGCAGTGCCTTAGCGCAAACCTACGAGCAGTACTTC.

V gene TRBV20-1 combines with J gene TRBJ2-4, with TRBD1 matching over 7 bases. The end of the DNA aligns better with TRBJ2-5, so the J call may be wrong. Germline V gene lookup returns CDR1 DFQATT and CDR2 SNEGSKA (reference sequence). The CDR3 sequence is 14 residues long. The CDR3 DNA is TGCAGTGCTAGAGACTCACAGGGGAAAGAGACCCAGTACTTC. Residues: CSARDSQGKETQYF.

This clonotype was observed once. The rearrangement joins TRBV20-1 to TRBJ2-3; 12 bases line up with TRBD2. The CDR3 contains 15 residues. J lost 2 bases, V lost 2 bases, and 2 bases had no gene match. Germline lookup yields CDR1 DFQATT and CDR2 SNEGSKA (reference sequence). CDR3 sequence reads: CSARLAGGSTDTQYF. The CDR3 nucleotides are TGCAGTGCTAGACTAGCGGGAGGGTCCACAGATACGCAGTATTTT.

The V gene is TRBV10-3, the J gene TRBJ2-1, with TRBD2 identical over 7 bases. The J segment lost 10 bases and the V segment lost 2 bases, leaving 8 bases of the junction unmatched. Germline CDR1 is ENHRY and CDR2 is SYGVKD. The CDR3 is made up of 14 amino acids. The CDR3 loop is CAISERAGEGEQFF. DNA of the CDR3: TGTGCCATCAGTGAGCGGGCGGGAGAGGGGGAGCAGTTCTTC.

The chain recombines TRBV20-1 with TRBJ2-3; D remains ambiguous. V lost 8 bases and J 1 base, leaving 10 bases between the germline ends. The CDR3 is made up of 12 amino acids. Germline-derived CDR1 and CDR2 are DFQATT and SNEGSKA (reference sequence). This chain's CDR3 is CSPTQGTDTQYF. The CDR3 nucleotides read TGCAGTCCTACTCAGGGCACAGATACGCAGTATTTT.

The count of this clonotype is one. In nucleotides, the CDR3 is TGCGCCAGCAGCTGGGAGGTGGGCGGGGACACTGAAGCTTTCTTT. Protein product: CASSWEVGGDTEAFF. The chain joins TRBV5-1 to TRBJ1-1; D gene unclear. Trimming cost V 3 bases and J 3 bases, with 15 bases left between them. CDR1 SGHRS and CDR2 YFSETQ come from the germline V gene. The CDR3 sequence is 15 residues long.

This clonotype was counted once. V and J are TRBV7-2 and TRBJ2-7; D uncertain. V gave up 3 bases and J gave up 4 bases, with 16 bases separating them. This CDR3 is built from 15 residues. Germline CDR1 is SGHTA and CDR2 is FQGNSA. Here the CDR3 reads CASSFMLGLGYEQYF. The CDR3 bases are TGTGCCAGCAGCTTTATGTTAGGCTTGGGATACGAGCAGTACTTC.

The chain has TRBV28 and TRBJ2-1; no reliable D call. The better agreement between TRBJ2-7 and the DNA end casts doubt on the J call. Per the germline V gene, CDR1 is MDHEN and CDR2 is SYDVKM. The CDR3 extends over 15 amino acids. CDR3 residues: CASNQRVSSYNEQYF. The CDR3 region has the DNA TGTGCCAGCAACCAGCGCGTATCTTCCTACAATGAGCAGTACTTC.

The rearrangement joins TRBV2 to TRBJ1-5; possible D gene TRBD1, 5 bases. The CDR3 sequence is 14 residues long. Germline assignment: CDR1 SNHLY and CDR2 FYNNEI. Trimming removed 7 bases at V and 3 bases at J, with 13 bases between. The CDR3 is CASKEGLHNQPQHF. CDR3 nucleotides: TGTGCCAGCAAAGAGGGGTTGCACAATCAGCCCCAGCATTTT.

The rearrangement uses TRBV10-3 and TRBJ2-7; the match to TRBD2 covers 13 bases. The ends lost 1 base at V and 5 bases at J; junction bases unmatched: 2. The CDR3 runs 15 residues. CDR1 ENHRY and CDR2 SYGVKD come from the germline V gene. In nucleotides, the CDR3 is TGTGCCATCAGTGAGTGGACTAGCGGGAGCAACGAGCAGTACTTC. Protein sequence: CAISEWTSGSNEQYF.

V gene TRBV28 combines with J gene TRBJ1-1; 10 nucleotides align to TRBD1. The V gene end was trimmed by 6 bases and the J gene end by 4 bases; junction bases not matched to a gene: 5. Germline CDR1 MDHEN, CDR2 SYDVKM. The CDR3 is 14 residues long. CDR3 sequence (DNA): TGTGCCAGCAGACCTGGACAGGGGGTCACTGAAGCTTTCTTT. It translates to CASRPGQGVTEAFF.

The chain joins TRBV11-2 to TRBJ2-1, with TRBD1 matching 7 bases. The germline V gene has CDR1 SGHAT and CDR2 FQNNGV. Unmatched junction bases numbered 15, after V lost 5 bases and J lost 8 bases. The CDR3 is made up of 16 amino acids. Here the CDR3 DNA reads TGTGCCAGCAGCACCACCCTTAGGGGGCGCGTTCATGAGCAGTTCTTC. Translating gives CASSTTLRGRVHEQFF.

The rearrangement links TRBV28 to TRBJ1-2; D uncertain. V shed 3 bases and J shed 0 bases, with 11 bases lying between them. The CDR3 contains 15 residues. The germline CDR1 and CDR2 sequences are MDHEN and SYDVKM. The CDR3 is CASSFDSEANYGYTF. The CDR3 DNA follows: TGTGCCAGCAGTTTTGACTCAGAAGCTAACTATGGCTACACCTTC.